This T cell receptor beta chain came from a study of radiation and T cells in renal cell carcinoma. Regarding the study as a whole: Pretreatment tumor biopsies were lacking, so baseline clonotypes are unknown.

With respect to this clone: Its antigen is still unknown. At one end, the junction sequence differs from germline, possibly due to a read error.

Here immunoSEQ multiplex PCR was the method, and the copy in TCRdb shows in-frame clones only, minus some. The sample has some 150,000 clones; about 88% are singletons. Time point reported: blood 4 weeks post-SBRT, at nephrectomy. Treatment given: 15 Gy SBRT to primary tumor, nephrectomy 4 weeks later. Nephrectomy followed 15 Gy stereotactic body radiation by 4 weeks. CDR3 length: 15 residues. Germline CDR1 is PRHDT and CDR2 is FYEKMQ (reference sequence). This chain uses TRBV13 with TRBJ1-5, with 8 bases matching TRBD1. The source material was blood, sampled from a patient whose treatment included radiotherapy and nephrectomy. The sequence was collected from a woman between 50 and 59 years old with renal cell carcinoma. The CDR3 here is CTSSFGTGSNQPQHF. CDR3 DNA sequence: TGTACCAGCAGCTTTGGGACAGGCTCCAATCAGCCCCAGCATTTT.